This entry features one T cell receptor (beta chain) sequence. Its specificity is unknown. Germline assignment: CDR1 SGHDT and CDR2 YYEEEE. Trimming removed 3 bases from V and 3 bases from J, with 9 bases in between. The CDR3 is 13 amino acids. This sample was included in a study of cytomegalovirus exposure and HLA in healthy donors. Broader study findings: DRB1 showed the most TCR associations and HLA-C the fewest in a later analysis, as rates varied by HLA locus.

PCR employed 60 Vbeta and 13 Jbeta primers. Here immunoSEQ multiplex PCR was the method, and the copy in TCRdb shows in-frame clones only, minus some. Of roughly 150,000 clones detected, roughly 80% appear once; the ten largest clones hold approximately 10%. The origin of this receptor is a man younger than 35 in good health and CMV-seropositive. The chain joins TRBV5-6 to TRBJ1-1; D is possibly TRBD1 (5 bases). The sequencing input was PBMCs. Written as DNA, the CDR3 is TGTGCCAGCAGCTGGGGGGGGGACACTGAAGCTTTCTTT. Translating gives CASSWGGDTEAFF.